The next 31 T cell receptor beta chains were all read from a single sample in a study of blood T cell repertoires in COVID-19. Repertoires were generated with immunoSEQ multiplex PCR, while TCRdb's copy carries only in-frame clones and drops some. The sample carries roughly 87,000 clones, approximately 71% recorded once. The specimen sequenced was peripheral blood. The receptors stem from a woman aged 50 to 60 with acute or convalescent COVID-19.

This clone was seen a handful of times. This rearrangement joins TRBV4-1 to TRBJ1-2; tentatively, D is TRBD1 (5 bases). The CDR3 has 15 amino acids. Germline CDR1 reads MGHRA; CDR2 reads YSYEKL. Trimming took off 4 bases at V and 4 bases at J, with 16 bases between the two ends. The CDR3 loop is CASSPRGEVAYGYTF. The CDR3 DNA follows: TGCGCCAGCAGCCCTCGGGGGGAGGTAGCCTATGGCTACACCTTC.

V usage is TRBV24-1 and J usage is TRBJ1-5, with D maybe TRBD1 (5 bases). In germline, CDR1 is KGHDR, CDR2 SFDVKD. V was shortened by 9 bases and J by 8 bases, with 16 bases between the two germline ends. The CDR3 runs to 13 residues. The CDR3 loop is CATGGRGREPQHF. DNA of the CDR3: TGTGCCACCGGCGGGAGGGGCCGGGAGCCCCAGCATTTT.

J is TRBJ1-1 and V is TRBV6-6; D uncertain. The V gene lost 2 bases and the J gene lost 5 bases, with 18 bases spanning the gap. CDR1 MNHNY and CDR2 SVGAGI come from the germline V gene (reference sequence). The length of the CDR3 is 16 residues. The CDR3 loop reads CASSYSPANVKTEAFF. The CDR3, as DNA: TGTGCCAGCAGTTACAGCCCCGCGAATGTCAAAACTGAAGCTTTCTTT.

The chain has TRBV5-1 and TRBJ1-6; a possible D gene is TRBD1 (6 bases). The V gene lost 4 bases and the J gene lost 10 bases, with 12 bases spanning the gap. The CDR3 is 13 residues long. Germline V gene lookup returns CDR1 SGHRS and CDR2 YFSETQ. CDR3 amino acids: CASSHFGGSPLHF. CDR3 nucleotides: TGCGCCAGCAGCCATTTTGGGGGCTCACCCCTCCACTTT.

The V gene is TRBV10-3, the J gene TRBJ1-2, with a weak D call TRBD1 (6 bases). The germline gives CDR1 ENHRY, CDR2 SYGVKD. V was pared by 6 bases and J by 3 bases, with 14 bases between. This CDR3 contains 14 residues. The CDR3 sequence is CAISQGRFDYGYTF. The CDR3 DNA reads as TGTGCCATCAGCCAGGGGCGTTTTGACTATGGCTACACCTTC.

The V call is TRBV19, the J call TRBJ2-3; D remains ambiguous. The CDR3 consists of 13 residues. Trimming cost V 3 bases and J 6 bases, with 10 bases left between them. The germline gives CDR1 LNHDA, CDR2 SQIVND (reference sequence). The CDR3 DNA sequence: TGTGCCAGTAGTATCGGGTCGCGGGATACGCAGTATTTT. Its translation is CASSIGSRDTQYF.

This clone came up once. The chain couples TRBV7-9 to TRBJ1-2, with D perhaps TRBD1 (5 bases). The germline gives CDR1 SEHNR, CDR2 FQNEAQ (reference sequence). This CDR3 region has 14 residues. V lost 4 bases, J lost 4 bases, and 13 bases lay in between. The CDR3 bases are TGTGCCAGCAGCTCCCGGACGGGGGGCTATGGCTACACCTTC. Its translation is CASSSRTGGYGYTF.

V and J are TRBV27 and TRBJ1-5; TRBD1 might be the D (5 bases). This CDR3 has 13 residues. V gave up 3 bases and J gave up 6 bases, with 9 bases separating them. In germline, CDR1 is MNHEY, CDR2 SMNVEV (reference sequence). The CDR3 nucleotides are TGTGCCAGCAGTTTGACAAGGGGTCAGCCCCAGCATTTT. It specifies CASSLTRGQPQHF.

With regard to this clone: At one end, the junction sequence differs from germline, possibly due to a read error. This chain connects TRBV29-1 to TRBJ1-1; 8 nucleotides agree with TRBD1. The CDR3 is 13 amino acids. CDR1 and CDR2 from the germline V gene are SQVTM and ANQGSEA. The CDR3 loop is CSVERQGNSEAFF. The CDR3, as DNA: TGCAGCGTTGAAAGACAGGGGAACTCTGAAGCTTTCTTT.

The chain employs TRBV27 and TRBJ1-1; D gene uncertain. The CDR3 covers 13 residues. V was pared by 6 bases and J by 2 bases, with 10 bases between. Germline loops: CDR1 MNHEY, CDR2 SMNVEV (reference sequence). The CDR3, as DNA: TGTGCCAGCAGGCCGACACTCAACACTGAAGCTTTCTTT. Translated, it gives CASRPTLNTEAFF.

The chain couples TRBV6-1 to TRBJ1-2; D unclear. The CDR3 runs 13 residues. Germline values: CDR1 MNHNS, CDR2 SASEGT. V was trimmed by 3 bases and J by 0 bases, leaving 5 bases between them. CDR3 in amino acids: CASSEVANYGYTF. The CDR3 DNA reads as TGTGCCAGCAGTGAGGTAGCTAACTATGGCTACACCTTC.

This chain links TRBV4-3 with TRBJ2-1; 9 bases are a match to TRBD2. This CDR3 is built from 19 residues. Germline CDR1 LGHNA, CDR2 YSLEER. Unmatched junction bases numbered 10, after V lost 1 base and J lost 0 bases. CDR3 DNA: TGCGCCAGCAGCCAAGGTTACAGCGGGGGGACCCTCTCCTACAATGAGCAGTTCTTC. It is translated as CASSQGYSGGTLSYNEQFF.

The J gene is TRBJ1-3, the V gene TRBV11-2; unclear D gene. V lost 5 bases and J lost 8, with 7 bases in between. CDR1 SGHAT and CDR2 FQNNGV come from the germline V gene. This CDR3 spans 11 amino acids. The CDR3 loop reads CASSPRDTIYF. The CDR3 region has the DNA TGTGCCAGCAGCCCTCGGGACACCATATATTTT.

This clone was picked up a small number of times. The chain links TRBV5-1 to TRBJ1-6, with D uncertain. V lost 2 bases, J lost 10 bases, and 13 bases lay in between. The CDR3 extends over 14 amino acids. From germline, CDR1 is SGHRS and CDR2 YFSETQ. The CDR3 loop is CASSFDTPGSPLHF. In DNA, the CDR3 is TGCGCCAGCAGCTTCGACACCCCGGGATCACCCCTCCACTTT.

The rearrangement links TRBV18 to TRBJ1-6; 10 nucleotides match TRBD1. The junction had 3 bases not matched to a gene; V was cut back by 5 bases and J by 11 bases. Germline values: CDR1 KGHSH, CDR2 LQKENI. The CDR3 is made up of 13 amino acids. Here the CDR3 DNA reads TGTGCCAGCTCATCGGGACAGGGGACACCCCTCCACTTT. It yields the protein CASSSGQGTPLHF.

V gene TRBV5-1 combines with J gene TRBJ1-5; TRBD1 might be the D (6 bases). The V and J ends lost 0 bases and 4 bases respectively, with 14 bases between them. Germline V gene data show CDR1 as SGHRS and CDR2 as YFSETQ. The CDR3 totals 16 residues. The CDR3 loop is CASSLAPNQGNQPQHF. CDR3 DNA: TGCGCCAGCAGCTTGGCCCCTAACCAGGGGAATCAGCCCCAGCATTTT.

V usage is TRBV27 and J usage is TRBJ2-2; 10 bases map to TRBD1. The J segment lost 5 bases and the V segment lost 5 bases, leaving 5 bases of the junction unmatched. The germline V gene has CDR1 MNHEY and CDR2 SMNVEV (reference sequence). CDR3 length: 15 amino acids. The CDR3 loop reads CASSPGTGDTGELFF. The CDR3, as DNA: TGTGCCAGCAGTCCCGGGACAGGGGATACCGGGGAGCTGTTTTTT.

CDR3 amino acids: CASSLGRVNEQFF. DNA of the CDR3: TGCGCCAGCAGCTTGGGACGGGTCAATGAGCAGTTCTTC. The chain joins TRBV5-1 to TRBJ2-1; no definite D call. Per the germline V gene, CDR1 is SGHRS and CDR2 is YFSETQ. The CDR3 is made up of 13 amino acids. Trimming took off 0 bases at V and 6 bases at J, with 7 bases between the two ends.

The chain couples TRBV11-2 to TRBJ2-7; D gene uncertain. CDR1 is SGHAT and CDR2 is FQNNGV in the germline V gene. Trimming took off 5 bases at V and 3 bases at J, with 11 bases between the two ends. This CDR3 is 13 amino acids long. CDR3 in amino acids: CASSPRRYYEQYF. Written as DNA, the CDR3 is TGTGCCAGCAGCCCTAGACGGTACTACGAGCAGTACTTC.

V and J are TRBV4-2 and TRBJ1-2, with TRBD1 matching 9 bases. Losses at the gene ends were 0 bases for V and 4 bases for J; bases not matched to a gene: 9. This CDR3 is built from 17 residues. In germline, CDR1 is LGHNA, CDR2 YNFKEQ. CDR3 coding DNA: TGTGCCAGCAGCCAAGATATCGGGACAGGGACTAGCTATGGCTACACCTTC. Its translation is CASSQDIGTGTSYGYTF.

The V and J genes are TRBV29-1 and TRBJ1-1; 8 bases are a match to TRBD1. Germline CDR1 and CDR2: SQVTM and ANQGSEA. The CDR3 is 12 residues long. The trim removed 8 bases at V and 4 bases at J, leaving 6 bases unmatched. The chain's CDR3 is CSTTGGTTEAFF. The CDR3 nucleotides are TGCAGCACAACAGGGGGTACCACTGAAGCTTTCTTT.

J is TRBJ1-4 and V is TRBV28; no definite D call. The CDR3 has 14 residues. The germline V gene encodes CDR1 MDHEN and CDR2 SYDVKM. Trimming removed 7 bases at V and 0 bases at J, with 9 bases between. CDR3 coding DNA: TGTGCCAGCACCCCGTATGCAACTAATGAAAAACTGTTTTTT. Its protein product is CASTPYATNEKLFF.

The V call is TRBV7-2, the J call TRBJ1-4, with 7 bases lining up with TRBD1. Per the germline V gene, CDR1 is SGHTA and CDR2 is FQGNSA. V was clipped by 4 bases and J by 5 bases; unmatched bases: 7. This CDR3 has 15 amino acids. CDR3 loop: CASSSQGSNNEKLFF. CDR3 DNA sequence: TGTGCCAGCAGCTCACAGGGGTCTAACAATGAAAAACTGTTTTTT.

The rearrangement joins TRBV6-6 to TRBJ1-5; no reliable D call. CDR1 MNHNY and CDR2 SVGAGI come from the germline V gene (reference sequence). V was cut by 6 bases and J by 6 bases, with 12 bases left in between. The CDR3 spans 13 residues. The CDR3 bases are TGTGCCAGCAGCATCGAGGTTCGTCAGCCCCAGCATTTT. Translating it yields CASSIEVRQPQHF.

Only a few counts were recorded for this clone. The chain has TRBV28 and TRBJ2-7; TRBD1 aligns across 9 bases. CDR1 and CDR2 (germline): MDHEN, SYDVKM. V shed 5 bases and J 5 bases; nucleotides not matched to a gene: 13. The CDR3 is made up of 16 amino acids. This CDR3 reads CASSPRDRGSSHEQYF. As DNA, the CDR3 is TGTGCCAGCAGTCCAAGAGACAGGGGGTCCTCGCACGAGCAGTACTTC.

The rearrangement joins TRBV29-1 to TRBJ1-1; D is unclear. CDR1 and CDR2 from the germline V gene are SQVTM and ANQGSEA. The CDR3 contains 13 residues. The germline V and J ends were trimmed by 4 bases and 1 base, with 10 bases remaining between them. CDR3 in DNA: TGCAGCGTTGTGAGGTCAGAGAACACTGAAGCTTTCTTT. Protein sequence: CSVVRSENTEAFF. The variable domain in full, completed from reference TRBV29-1 and TRBJ1-1, reads SAVISQKPSRDICQRGTSLTIQCQVDSQVTMMFWYRQQPGQSLTLIATANQGSEATYESGFVIDKFPISRPNLTFSTLTVSNMSPEDSSIYLCSVVRSENTEAFFGQGTRLTVV.

This chain uses TRBV15 with TRBJ2-5, with 8 bases identical to TRBD1. The CDR3 has 17 amino acids. Germline assignment: CDR1 LNHNV and CDR2 YYDKDF (reference sequence). The J segment lost 5 bases and the V segment lost 5 bases, leaving 16 bases of the junction unmatched. The CDR3 sequence is CATSGRPMDREEETQYF. In DNA, the CDR3 is TGTGCCACCAGCGGACGACCTATGGACAGGGAGGAGGAGACCCAGTACTTC. The complete variable domain, with remaining parts taken from reference TRBV15 and TRBJ2-5, reads DAMVIQNPRYQVTQFGKPVTLSCSQTLNHNVMYWYQQKSSQAPKLLFHYYDKDFNNEADTPDNFQSRRPNTSFCFLDIRSPGLGDTAMYLCATSGRPMDREEETQYFGPGTRLLVL.

This clone was detected only once. The V and J genes are TRBV28 and TRBJ2-1, with 11 bases identical to TRBD1. The germline CDR1 and CDR2 sequences are MDHEN and SYDVKM. CDR3 size: 13 residues. J lost 15 bases, V lost 2 bases, and 6 bases had no gene match. The CDR3, as DNA: TGTGCCAGCAGTTTAGGCTGGACAGGGGGCCTGTTCTTC. It yields the protein CASSLGWTGGLFF.

CDR3 sequence (DNA): TGTGCCAGCAGTGTGGGGGGGACCTCGGAGCAGTACTTC. Its protein is CASSVGGTSEQYF. This sequence joins TRBV25-1 and TRBJ2-7, with TRBD2 matching 7 bases. Germline V gene lookup returns CDR1 MGHDK and CDR2 SYGVNS. With 4 bases clipped from V and 7 bases from J, the junction kept 7 bases outside the gene matches. The length of the CDR3 is 13 residues.

The rearrangement links TRBV29-1 to TRBJ1-3, with D possibly being TRBD1 (6 bases). Germline V lookup: CDR1 SQVTM, CDR2 ANQGSEA. The CDR3 is 14 residues long. The germline V and J ends were trimmed by 4 bases and 8 bases, with 18 bases remaining between them. CDR3 sequence: CSVGGTGGADTIYF. Here the CDR3 DNA reads TGCAGCGTTGGTGGGACGGGGGGCGCGGACACCATATATTTT.

The J gene is TRBJ1-5, the V gene TRBV5-5; tentative D call: TRBD1 (6 bases). V dropped 2 bases and J dropped 5 bases, with 14 bases sitting between them. CDR3 size: 15 residues. Germline V lookup: CDR1 SGHKS, CDR2 YYEKEE (reference sequence). CDR3 sequence: CASSLSSRGDQPQHF. CDR3 DNA: TGTGCCAGCAGCTTATCTTCCAGGGGCGATCAGCCCCAGCATTTT.